These 26 T cell receptor beta chains were sequenced from one sample in a study of blood T cell repertoires in COVID-19. The data were produced by immunoSEQ multiplex PCR, yet TCRdb's version contains in-frame clones alone and is incomplete. The repertoire holds fewer than 300,000 clones, with approximately 90% as singletons. The material sequenced was PBMCs or T cells enriched from blood (not recorded which). The receptors originated from a man between 40 and 49 years old who had recovered from COVID-19.

This rearrangement joins TRBV2 to TRBJ2-5, with 10 bases aligning to TRBD2. Looked up from germline, CDR1 is SNHLY and CDR2 is FYNNEI. The trim removed 8 bases at V and 4 bases at J, leaving 4 bases unmatched. This CDR3 has 13 residues. Written as DNA, the CDR3 is TGTGCCAGCGCGCTAGCGGGGGTAGAGACCCAGTACTTC. Its protein is CASALAGVETQYF. Full variable domain (rest looked up from reference TRBV2 and TRBJ2-5): EPEVTQTPSHQVTQMGQEVILRCVPISNHLYFYWYRQILGQKVEFLVSFYNNEISEKSEIFDDQFSVERPDGSNFTLKIRSTKLEDSAMYFCASALAGVETQYFGPGTRLLVL.

CDR3 region: CASISSGRDTQYF. The DNA for the CDR3 is TGTGCCAGCATCAGTAGCGGGAGAGATACGCAGTATTTT. V and J are TRBV28 and TRBJ2-3, with 9 bases that match TRBD2. The CDR3 runs 13 residues. V gave up 7 bases and J gave up 5 bases; unmatched junction bases: 4. Germline CDR1 MDHEN, CDR2 SYDVKM.

V is TRBV11-2 and J is TRBJ2-3, with 10 positions matching TRBD2. The germline V gene encodes CDR1 SGHAT and CDR2 FQNNGV. J was trimmed by 6 bases and V by 5 bases; bases with no gene match: 11. The CDR3 is made up of 16 amino acids. The CDR3 here is CASSILSGGAWDTQYF. DNA of the CDR3: TGTGCCAGCAGCATACTAAGCGGGGGGGCCTGGGATACGCAGTATTTT.

This chain connects TRBV28 to TRBJ1-4, with 7 bases fitting TRBD1. The CDR3 runs 15 residues. V was clipped by 6 bases and J by 5 bases; unmatched bases: 9. CDR1 and CDR2 from the germline V gene are MDHEN and SYDVKM. The CDR3, as DNA: TGTGCCAGCAGGCCCCAGGGGGAAGGAAATGAAAAACTGTTTTTT. This translates into CASRPQGEGNEKLFF.

The V and J genes are TRBV10-3 and TRBJ2-1; possibly TRBD2 for D (6 bases). V was trimmed by 3 bases and J by 10 bases, leaving 22 bases between them. The V gene's germline CDR1 is ENHRY and CDR2 SYGVKD. This CDR3 spans 16 amino acids. The CDR3 reads CAISETVGLGDGEQFF. The CDR3 DNA follows: TGTGCCATCAGTGAAACCGTGGGACTGGGGGACGGAGAGCAGTTCTTC.

This clone was observed a few times. V usage is TRBV7-3 and J usage is TRBJ2-1; D possibly corresponds to TRBD2 (7 bases). Germline CDR1 is SGHTA and CDR2 is FQGTGA. The CDR3 is 14 residues long. The germline V and J ends were trimmed by 5 bases and 4 bases, with 12 bases remaining between them. Here the CDR3 DNA reads TGTGCCAGCAGCGGACTAGGACAGTACAATGAGCAGTTCTTC. Translating gives CASSGLGQYNEQFF.

This clone came up once. This chain connects TRBV7-6 to TRBJ1-2; possible D gene TRBD1, 5 bases. Deletions cut 1 base from V and 8 bases from J, with 8 bases between. This CDR3 has 12 residues. Looked up from germline, CDR1 is SGHVS and CDR2 is FNYEAQ. The CDR3 DNA is TGTGCCAGCAGCTTAGTTTCAGGGGGCTACACCTTC. It translates to CASSLVSGGYTF.

V gene TRBV15 combines with J gene TRBJ1-2, with 8 nucleotides matching TRBD1. Germline V gene lookup returns CDR1 LNHNV and CDR2 YYDKDF (reference sequence). Trimming at V came to 1 base and at J to 4 bases, leaving 8 bases not matched to a gene. The CDR3 loop spans 16 amino acids. CDR3 in DNA: TGTGCCACCAGCAGAGTGGTGACAGGGGATATCTATGGCTACACCTTC. Its protein product is CATSRVVTGDIYGYTF.

The chain has TRBV7-9 and TRBJ1-2; TRBD1 aligns across 7 bases. With 8 bases clipped from V and 5 bases from J, the junction kept 5 bases outside the gene matches. Germline V gives CDR1 SEHNR, CDR2 FQNEAQ (reference sequence). The CDR3 runs to 12 residues. Here the CDR3 DNA reads TGTGCCAGCGTCCGGGACAGTTATGGCTACACCTTC. This gives the protein CASVRDSYGYTF.

The genes are TRBV18 and TRBJ2-1; weak D call: TRBD2 (6 bases). Trimming removed 2 bases from V and 2 bases from J, with 13 bases in between. This CDR3 contains 16 residues. Germline CDR1 is KGHSH and CDR2 is LQKENI. The chain's CDR3 is CASSPFSGDPYNEQFF. The CDR3 DNA follows: TGTGCCAGCTCACCATTCTCGGGGGATCCCTACAATGAGCAGTTCTTC.

The chain carries TRBV5-5 and TRBJ2-1; 11 positions agree with TRBD2. CDR3 size: 17 residues. Per germline, CDR1 SGHKS and CDR2 YYEKEE (reference sequence). The V and J ends lost 3 bases and 9 bases, in that order; junction bases with no gene match: 14. DNA of the CDR3: TGTGCCAGCAGCTCCCGGCGCGTAGCGGGGGGGCCGTCTGAGCAGTTCTTC. It is translated as CASSSRRVAGGPSEQFF.

The rearrangement links TRBV6-2 or TRBV6-3 to TRBJ1-1; unclear D gene. In germline, CDR1 is MNHEY, CDR2 SVGEGT. Trimming pared 4 bases from V and 4 bases from J, leaving 7 bases between. There are 12 residues in the CDR3. This chain's CDR3 is CASSFTVTEAFF. CDR3 DNA sequence: TGTGCCAGCAGTTTTACGGTCACTGAAGCTTTCTTT.

The rearrangement links TRBV5-1 to TRBJ2-7; possible D gene TRBD1, 5 bases. This CDR3 spans 14 amino acids. CDR1 and CDR2 (germline): SGHRS, YFSETQ. Trimming cost V 3 bases and J 2 bases, with 12 bases left between them. CDR3: CASSSQTETYEQYF. In nucleotides, the CDR3 is TGCGCCAGCAGCTCGCAGACAGAAACCTACGAGCAGTACTTC.

This clone was recorded once. V and J are TRBV7-9 and TRBJ2-7; weak D call: TRBD2 (5 bases). Germline lookup yields CDR1 SEHNR and CDR2 FQNEAQ (reference sequence). The CDR3 extends over 14 amino acids. V lost 3 bases and J 0 bases, leaving 9 bases between the germline ends. The CDR3 DNA reads TGTGCCAGCAGCTTTCGGGAAGTCTCCTACGAGCAGTACTTC. Translation gives CASSFREVSYEQYF.

The chain employs TRBV3-1 (or the pseudogene TRBV3-2) and TRBJ2-1; 14 bases are a match to TRBD2. Germline V gene data show CDR1 as LGHDT and CDR2 as YNNKEL (reference sequence). After removal of 4 bases from V and 7 bases from J, the junction contained 6 bases not matched to a gene. This CDR3 spans 16 amino acids. The CDR3 nucleotides read TGTGCCAGCAGCCCCAGACTAGCGGGGGGGCTAAATGAGCAGTTCTTC. As protein: CASSPRLAGGLNEQFF.

This clone occurred once. The gene calls are TRBV15 and TRBJ1-1, with D perhaps TRBD1 (5 bases). V was shortened by 7 bases and J by 4 bases, with 19 bases between the two germline ends. The V gene's germline CDR1 is LNHNV and CDR2 YYDKDF (reference sequence). The CDR3 sequence is 15 residues long. As DNA, the CDR3 is TGTGCCACCACCTTGGACATGACGGAGGGCACTGAAGCTTTCTTT. It yields the protein CATTLDMTEGTEAFF.

This clone was counted once. The chain has TRBV29-1 and TRBJ2-1, with D possibly TRBD2 on 5 matching bases. The CDR3 has 13 residues. Trimming stripped 7 bases from V and 3 bases from J, with 13 bases between. Germline lookup yields CDR1 SQVTM and CDR2 ANQGSEA. CDR3 in amino acids: CSADREYYNEQFF. The CDR3 DNA follows: TGCAGCGCCGATCGGGAATACTACAATGAGCAGTTCTTC.

This clone was seen a few times. The V call is TRBV19, the J call TRBJ2-7, with D possibly matching TRBD2 (5 bases). Per the germline V gene, CDR1 is LNHDA and CDR2 is SQIVND (reference sequence). This CDR3 contains 16 residues. V shed 5 bases and J shed 3 bases, with 20 bases lying between them. This CDR3 is CASSPDGELGGYEQYF. The CDR3 DNA reads TGTGCCAGTAGTCCAGACGGGGAACTAGGTGGCTACGAGCAGTACTTC. The complete variable domain, with remaining parts taken from reference TRBV19 and TRBJ2-7, reads DGGITQSPKYLFRKEGQNVTLSCEQNLNHDAMYWYRQDPGQGLRLIYYSQIVNDFQKGDIAEGYSVSREKKESFPLTVTSAQKNPTAFYLCASSPDGELGGYEQYFGPGTRLTVT.

The rearrangement joins TRBV2 to TRBJ2-5, with D perhaps TRBD2 (7 bases). There are 13 residues in the CDR3. Germline V gene lookup returns CDR1 SNHLY and CDR2 FYNNEI. The V end lost 7 bases, the J end lost 4 bases, and 13 bases lay between the germline ends. CDR3 sequence reads: CASNPGEGETQYF. CDR3 DNA: TGTGCCAGCAACCCAGGGGAGGGAGAGACCCAGTACTTC.

The CDR3, as DNA: TGTGCCAGCAGTAGAGGTACATCCGTCAATGAGCAGTTCTTC. Translated, it gives CASSRGTSVNEQFF. The V and J genes are TRBV27 and TRBJ2-1; D gene unclear. V shed 5 bases and J shed 6 bases, with 14 bases lying between them. The CDR3 has 14 residues. CDR1 is MNHEY, CDR2 SMNVEV, per germline (reference sequence).

This rearrangement joins TRBV7-2 to TRBJ2-3; 7 nucleotides line up with TRBD2. CDR1 is SGHTA and CDR2 is FQGNSA in the germline V gene. The CDR3 covers 16 residues. Germline trimming cut 3 bases from V and 1 base from J; bases unmatched to any gene: 7. The CDR3 region is CASSFLPSGGTDTQYF. The CDR3 DNA is TGTGCCAGCAGCTTTCTCCCCAGCGGGGGCACAGATACGCAGTATTTT.

This chain links TRBV5-1 with TRBJ2-3; the D gene is possibly TRBD1 (6 bases). Germline assignment: CDR1 SGHRS and CDR2 YFSETQ. The CDR3 covers 16 residues. The germline V and J ends were trimmed by 4 bases and 2 bases, with 17 bases remaining between them. In nucleotides, the CDR3 is TGCGCCAGCAGCCTCGACAGGAGTGGAAACACAGATACGCAGTATTTT. Its protein product is CASSLDRSGNTDTQYF.

The CDR3 DNA reads TGCAGCGTTTCGACAGGGGGTCAAACTGAAGCTTTCTTT. Translated, it gives CSVSTGGQTEAFF. This sequence joins TRBV29-1 and TRBJ1-1, with TRBD1 identical over 9 bases. The V gene end was trimmed by 5 bases and the J gene end by 5 bases; junction bases not matched to a gene: 6. Germline V gene sequence: CDR1 SQVTM, CDR2 ANQGSEA. There are 13 residues in the CDR3.

This clone was observed a few times. The chain has TRBV4-3 and TRBJ1-1; weak D call: TRBD1 (5 bases). The ends were cut back, 9 bases at V and 4 bases at J, with 21 bases in the middle. The length of the CDR3 is 15 residues. The germline V gene has CDR1 LGHNA and CDR2 YSLEER. The CDR3 DNA reads TGCGCCAGTACCTGGCAGGGAGGCCTTGGCACTGAAGCTTTCTTT. Protein sequence: CASTWQGGLGTEAFF.

This clone has more than one count but fewer than ten. The rearrangement joins TRBV15 to TRBJ2-7, with 7 bases lining up with TRBD2. The V gene's germline CDR1 is LNHNV and CDR2 YYDKDF (reference sequence). Trimming removed 0 bases from V and 3 bases from J; junction bases left unmatched: 11. This CDR3 region has 17 residues. The chain's CDR3 is CATSRDQRRGMGYEQYF. In DNA form, the CDR3 reads TGTGCCACCAGCAGAGACCAGCGGCGGGGGATGGGCTACGAGCAGTACTTC.

This rearrangement joins TRBV11-2 to TRBJ1-1; D not certain. This CDR3 contains 12 residues. The germline V gene encodes CDR1 SGHAT and CDR2 FQNNGV. Trimming shortened V by 5 bases and J by 8 bases, and 12 bases separated the two germline ends. The CDR3, as DNA: TGTGCCAGCAGCCACGTCGGCGGGGAAGCTTTCTTT. Protein: CASSHVGGEAFF.